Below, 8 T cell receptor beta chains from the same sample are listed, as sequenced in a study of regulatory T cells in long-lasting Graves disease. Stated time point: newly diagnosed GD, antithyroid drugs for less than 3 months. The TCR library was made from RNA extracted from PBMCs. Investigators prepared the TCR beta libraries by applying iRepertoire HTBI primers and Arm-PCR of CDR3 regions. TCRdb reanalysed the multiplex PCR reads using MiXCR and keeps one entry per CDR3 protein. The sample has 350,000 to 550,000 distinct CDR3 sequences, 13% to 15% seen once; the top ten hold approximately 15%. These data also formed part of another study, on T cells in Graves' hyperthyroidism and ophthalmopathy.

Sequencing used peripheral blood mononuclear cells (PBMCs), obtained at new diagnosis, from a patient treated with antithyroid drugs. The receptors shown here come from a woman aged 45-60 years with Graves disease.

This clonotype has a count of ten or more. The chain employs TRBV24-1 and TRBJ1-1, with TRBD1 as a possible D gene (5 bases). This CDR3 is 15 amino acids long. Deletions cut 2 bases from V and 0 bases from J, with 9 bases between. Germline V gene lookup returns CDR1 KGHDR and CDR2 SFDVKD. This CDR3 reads CATSDSGTLNTEAFF. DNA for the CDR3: TGTGCCACCAGTGATTCGGGGACTCTGAACACTGAAGCTTTCTTT.

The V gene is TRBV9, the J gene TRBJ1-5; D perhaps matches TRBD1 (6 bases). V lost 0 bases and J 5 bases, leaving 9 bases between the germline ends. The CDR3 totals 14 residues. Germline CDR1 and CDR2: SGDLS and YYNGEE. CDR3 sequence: CASSVGDNDQPQHF. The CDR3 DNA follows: TGTGCCAGCAGCGTAGGGGACAACGATCAGCCCCAGCATTTT.

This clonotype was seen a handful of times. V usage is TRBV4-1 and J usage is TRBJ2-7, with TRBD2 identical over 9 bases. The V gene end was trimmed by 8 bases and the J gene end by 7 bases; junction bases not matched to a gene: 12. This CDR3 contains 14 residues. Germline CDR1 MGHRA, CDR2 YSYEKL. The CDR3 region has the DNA TGCGCCAGCTCATCGATGATAGCGGGGGAAGAGCAGTACTTC. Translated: CASSSMIAGEEQYF.

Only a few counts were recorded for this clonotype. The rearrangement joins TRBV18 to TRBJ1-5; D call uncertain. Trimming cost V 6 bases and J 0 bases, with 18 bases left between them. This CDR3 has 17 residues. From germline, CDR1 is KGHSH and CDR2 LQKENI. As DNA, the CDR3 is TGTGCCAGCTCCGACGATACCGGGAGGAATAGCAATCAGCCCCAGCATTTT. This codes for CASSDDTGRNSNQPQHF. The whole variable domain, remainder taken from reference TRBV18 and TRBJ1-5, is NAGVMQNPRHLVRRRGQEARLRCSPMKGHSHVYWYRQLPEEGLKFMVYLQKENIIDESGMPKERFSAEFPKEGPSILRIQQVVRGDSAAYFCASSDDTGRNSNQPQHFGDGTRLSIL.

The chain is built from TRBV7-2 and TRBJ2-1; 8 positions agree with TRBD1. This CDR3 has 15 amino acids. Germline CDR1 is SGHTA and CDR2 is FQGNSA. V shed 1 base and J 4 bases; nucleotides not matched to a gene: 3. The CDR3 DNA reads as TGTGCCAGCAGCTTAGTGTGGGACAGGTACAATGAGCAGTTCTTC. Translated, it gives CASSLVWDRYNEQFF.

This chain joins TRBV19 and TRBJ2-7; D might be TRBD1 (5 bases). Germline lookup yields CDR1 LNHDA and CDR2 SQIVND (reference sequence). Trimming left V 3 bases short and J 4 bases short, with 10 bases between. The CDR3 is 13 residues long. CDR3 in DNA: TGTGCCAGTAGTATGAGGACAATTTACGAGCAGTACTTC. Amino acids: CASSMRTIYEQYF.

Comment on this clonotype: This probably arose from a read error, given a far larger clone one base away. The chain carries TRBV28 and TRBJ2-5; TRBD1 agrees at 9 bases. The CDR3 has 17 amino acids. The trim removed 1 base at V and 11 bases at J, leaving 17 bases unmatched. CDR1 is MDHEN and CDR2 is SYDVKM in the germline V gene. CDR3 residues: CASSLSPGQGLPNEQYF. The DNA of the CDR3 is TGTGCCAGCAGTTTATCGCCGGGACAGGGCCTTCCCAATGAGCAGTACTTC.

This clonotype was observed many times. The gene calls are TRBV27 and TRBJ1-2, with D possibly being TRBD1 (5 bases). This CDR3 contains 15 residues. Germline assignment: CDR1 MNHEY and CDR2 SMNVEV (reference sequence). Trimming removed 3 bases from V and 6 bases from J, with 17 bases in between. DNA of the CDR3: TGTGCCAGCAGTTTCGGGACTCTACCCGGTGATGGCTACACCTTC. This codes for CASSFGTLPGDGYTF.